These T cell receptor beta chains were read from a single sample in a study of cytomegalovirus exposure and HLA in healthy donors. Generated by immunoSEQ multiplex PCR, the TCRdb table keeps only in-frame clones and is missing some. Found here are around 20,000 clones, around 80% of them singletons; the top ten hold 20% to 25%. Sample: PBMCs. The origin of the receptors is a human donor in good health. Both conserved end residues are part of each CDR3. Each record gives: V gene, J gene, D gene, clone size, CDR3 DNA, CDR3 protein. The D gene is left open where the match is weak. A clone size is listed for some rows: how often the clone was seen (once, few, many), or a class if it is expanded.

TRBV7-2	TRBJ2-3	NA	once	TGTGCCAGCAGCACACAGATGACAGATACGCAGTATTTT	CASSTQMTDTQYF
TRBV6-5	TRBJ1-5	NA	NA	TGTGCCAGCACTCCCCTCGGGAGCAATCAGCCCCAGCATTTT	CASTPLGSNQPQHF
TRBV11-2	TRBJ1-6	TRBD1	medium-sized	TGTGCCAGCAGCTCCCGGTTTCGGGACAGGGATAATTCACCCCTCCACTTT	CASSSRFRDRDNSPLHF
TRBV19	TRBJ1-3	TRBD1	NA	TGTGCCAGTAGTACATCGGGACAGGGTATCCTCTTTGGAAACACCATATATTTT	CASSTSGQGILFGNTIYF
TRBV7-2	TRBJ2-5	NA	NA	TGTGCCAGCAGCTTATCGGGAGCAGAGACCCAGTACTTC	CASSLSGAETQYF
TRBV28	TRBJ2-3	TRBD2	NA	TGTGCCAGCAGTCCAATGCGAGGAGCGGGGGGGACTAGCACAGATACGCAGTATTTT	CASSPMRGAGGTSTDTQYF
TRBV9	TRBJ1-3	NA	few	TGTGCCAGCAGCGTCGGGGTCTCTGGAAACACCATATATTTT	CASSVGVSGNTIYF
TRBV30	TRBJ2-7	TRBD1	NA	TGTGCCTGGAGCCAAGGACAGGGCCACGAGCAGTACTTC	CAWSQGQGHEQYF
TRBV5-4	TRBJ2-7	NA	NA	TGTGCCAGCAGAAACACCGGGGGTACCTACGAGCAGTACTTC	CASRNTGGTYEQYF
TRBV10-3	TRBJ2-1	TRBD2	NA	TGTGCCACGTCGACACGGGAGGGTGATGAGCAGTTCTTC	CATSTREGDEQFF
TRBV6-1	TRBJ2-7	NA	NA	TGTGCCAGCGGCGGGGCGGACTCCTACGAGCAGTACTTC	CASGGADSYEQYF
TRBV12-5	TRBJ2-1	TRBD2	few	TGTGCTAGTGGTTTGGGGACTAGCGGCCTTAACAATGAGCAGTTCTTC	CASGLGTSGLNNEQFF
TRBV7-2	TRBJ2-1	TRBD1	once	TGTGCCAGCAGCTTGAGGGACAGGGGGCACGATGAGCAGTTCTTC	CASSLRDRGHDEQFF
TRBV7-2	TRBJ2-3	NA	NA	TGTGCCAGCAGCTTTCAGGGAACAGATACGCAGTATTTT	CASSFQGTDTQYF
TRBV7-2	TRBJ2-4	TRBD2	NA	TGTGCCAGCAGCTTAGAAGGGAGGGTGGGCATTCAGTACTTC	CASSLEGRVGIQYF
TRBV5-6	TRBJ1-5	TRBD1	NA	TGTGCCAGCAGTCGAGGGGGCAAGGGCAATCAGCCCCAGCATTTT	CASSRGGKGNQPQHF
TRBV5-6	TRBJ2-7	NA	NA	TGTGCTAGCATCCTTGGAGGGTCGGGCGAGCAGTACTTC	CASILGGSGEQYF
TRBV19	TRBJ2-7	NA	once	TGTGCCAGTAGTACCCTCCCAGGAAACGAGCAGTACTTC	CASSTLPGNEQYF
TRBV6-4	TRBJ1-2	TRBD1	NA	TGTGCCAGCAGCCAGGACAGGGGGCTCTCTGGCTACACCTTC	CASSQDRGLSGYTF
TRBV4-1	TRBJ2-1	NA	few	TGCGCCAGCAGCCAAGAAGTGAGCAGAAGACTACACAATGAGCAGTTCTTC	CASSQEVSRRLHNEQFF
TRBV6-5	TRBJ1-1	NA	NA	TGTGCCAGCACCTGGCGGGCGGGGGCTAGCACTGAAGCTTTCTTT	CASTWRAGASTEAFF
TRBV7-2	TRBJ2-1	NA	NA	TGTGCCAGCAGCCGATACAACAATGAGCAGTTCTTC	CASSRYNNEQFF
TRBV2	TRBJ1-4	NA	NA	TGTGCCAGCCTTACAGATCTTATGGCTAATGAAAAACTGTTTTTT	CASLTDLMANEKLFF
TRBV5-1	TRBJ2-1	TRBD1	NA	TGCGCCAGCAGCTTTGGTTATGGGGACAGGGTCTCCTACAATGAGCAGTTCTTC	CASSFGYGDRVSYNEQFF
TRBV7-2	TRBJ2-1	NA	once	TGTGCCAGCAGCTTAGATCCAGGCTACAATGAGCAGTTCTTC	CASSLDPGYNEQFF
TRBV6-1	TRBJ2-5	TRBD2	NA	TGTGCCAGCAGTGATTGGTTAGCGGGAGGTCCCCTCCAAGAGACCCAGTACTTC	CASSDWLAGGPLQETQYF
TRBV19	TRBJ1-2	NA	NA	TGTGCCAGTAGTAGGCTTGGGTTGGAGTATGGCTACACCTTC	CASSRLGLEYGYTF
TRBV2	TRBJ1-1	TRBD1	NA	TGTGCCAGCAGAGGCCGGGACAGGGCCCTCGTGCGCTCTGAAGCTTTCTTT	CASRGRDRALVRSEAFF
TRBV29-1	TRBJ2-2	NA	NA	TGCAGCGCTGGACAGTACACCGGGGAGCTGTTTTTT	CSAGQYTGELFF
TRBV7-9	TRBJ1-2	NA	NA	TGTGCCAGCAGCTTATACAGTAACTATGGCTACACCTTC	CASSLYSNYGYTF
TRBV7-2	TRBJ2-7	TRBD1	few	TGTGCCAGCAGCTTAGTGCGGGCCAGACAGGGTTCTTCGTACGAGCAGTACTTC	CASSLVRARQGSSYEQYF
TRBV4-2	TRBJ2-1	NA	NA	TGTGCCAGCAGCCAAGGGGTGGAGGTGAATGAGCAGTTCTTC	CASSQGVEVNEQFF
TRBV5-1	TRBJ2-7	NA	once	TGCGCCAGCAGCTTGGGGACGGTACGGGGCGAGCAGTACTTC	CASSLGTVRGEQYF
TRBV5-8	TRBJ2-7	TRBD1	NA	TGTGCCAGCAGTATGGGGACAGGGGAAGAGCAGTACTTC	CASSMGTGEEQYF
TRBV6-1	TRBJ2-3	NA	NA	TGTGCCAGCAGTGTGAGGCGGGATCGGGCAGATACGCAGTATTTT	CASSVRRDRADTQYF
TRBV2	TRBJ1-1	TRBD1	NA	TGTGCCAGCAGTGACTGGCAGGGGGACACTGAAGCTTTCTTT	CASSDWQGDTEAFF
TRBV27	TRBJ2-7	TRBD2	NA	TGTGCCAGCAGCCCCCGGTCGGGGGGGCTATACGACGAGCAGTACTTC	CASSPRSGGLYDEQYF
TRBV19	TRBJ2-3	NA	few	TGTGCCAGTAGTCTAGCGAGCACAGATACGCAGTATTTT	CASSLASTDTQYF
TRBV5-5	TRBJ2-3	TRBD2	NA	TGTGCCAGCAGCTTGGAACTAGCGGGAACAGATACGCAGTATTTT	CASSLELAGTDTQYF
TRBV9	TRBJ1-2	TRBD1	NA	TGTGCCAGCAGCGCCGCCGGACAGGGGACTAACTATGGCTACACCTTC	CASSAAGQGTNYGYTF
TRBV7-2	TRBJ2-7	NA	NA	TGTGCCAGCAGCTTAGAACAGGGTGTCCACGAGCAGTACTTC	CASSLEQGVHEQYF
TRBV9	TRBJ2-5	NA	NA	TGTGCCAGCAGCGCCTTCGCCGGGGCCCAGTACTTC	CASSAFAGAQYF
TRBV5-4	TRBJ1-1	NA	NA	TGTGCCAGCAGCCACGCGAGTACTGAAGCTTTCTTT	CASSHASTEAFF
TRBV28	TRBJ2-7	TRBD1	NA	TGTGCCAGCAGTTCCCCGGGACAGGGCAGGGGAGAGCAGTACTTC	CASSSPGQGRGEQYF
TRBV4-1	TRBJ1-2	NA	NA	TGCGCCAGCAGCCAAAAGGAGGGAGCGAACTATGGCTACACCTTC	CASSQKEGANYGYTF
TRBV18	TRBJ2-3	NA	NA	TGTGCCAGCTCACCATTTCCAGCGCCTTCTAGCACAGATACGCAGTATTTT	CASSPFPAPSSTDTQYF
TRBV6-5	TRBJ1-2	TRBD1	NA	TGTGCCAGCAGCCCACAGGGGAGGTATGGCTACACCTTC	CASSPQGRYGYTF
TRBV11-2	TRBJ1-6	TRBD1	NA	TGTGCCAGCAGCGCTACAGGGGGACCCTTACCCCTCCACTTT	CASSATGGPLPLHF
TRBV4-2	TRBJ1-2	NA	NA	TGTGCCAGCAGCCAAGGGGAAAAGGGGCGCGGCTACACCTTC	CASSQGEKGRGYTF
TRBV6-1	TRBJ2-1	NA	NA	TGTGCCAGCAGGGGGGCTTCCTACAATGAGCAGTTCTTC	CASRGASYNEQFF
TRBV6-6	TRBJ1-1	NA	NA	TGTGCCAGCAGTCCCCCCCGCCAGGACTACACTGAAGCTTTCTTT	CASSPPRQDYTEAFF
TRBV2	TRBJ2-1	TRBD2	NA	TGTGCCAGCAGTGAATCCCAGCGGGAGCGGTACAATGAGCAGTTCTTC	CASSESQRERYNEQFF
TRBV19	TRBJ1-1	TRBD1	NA	TGTGCCAGTAGTAGCACTGGCAGGGGGCGAGGCACTGAAGCTTTCTTT	CASSSTGRGRGTEAFF
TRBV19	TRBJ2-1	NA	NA	TGTGCCAGTAGTATAGGAGTTGTCGATGAGCAGTTCTTC	CASSIGVVDEQFF
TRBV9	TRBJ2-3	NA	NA	TGTGCCAGCAGCTTGCGGATCACAGATACGCAGTATTTT	CASSLRITDTQYF
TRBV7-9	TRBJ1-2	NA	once	TGTGCCAGCAGCTTAGAGCGGCCAGTCTCTAACTATGGCTACACCTTC	CASSLERPVSNYGYTF